These 23 T cell receptor beta chains were all obtained from the same sample, sequenced in a study of cytomegalovirus exposure and HLA in healthy donors (dated by TCRdb to 2017 to 2019). The library was built by means of the immunoSEQ multiplex PCR assay. For the multiplex PCR, a mixture combining 60 forward primers for TCR Vbeta segments and 13 reverse primers for TCR Jbeta segments was used. TCRdb took over this immuneACCESS table, retaining in-frame rearrangements with V and J assigned. Such tables are incomplete; in checked studies, under half of the missing clones stem from an unresolved V gene, and the remainder is unexplained. For this sample the table gives some 190,000 clones, of which 75% to 85% were detected only once. Clones ranked in the top ten supply 1.4% to 1.5% of the sample. The sequenced sample consisted of PBMCs. These receptors were collected from a man younger than 35 in good health and CMV-seronegative.

J is TRBJ1-2 and V is TRBV18; 9 positions agree with TRBD1. V was clipped by 8 bases and J by 7 bases; unmatched bases: 8. This CDR3 spans 13 amino acids. CDR1 is KGHSH and CDR2 is LQKENI in the germline V gene. DNA of the CDR3: TGTGCCAGCGCCTCCGGGACAGGGCGTGGCTACACCTTC. It encodes CASASGTGRGYTF. Complete variable domain (other parts from reference TRBV18 and TRBJ1-2): NAGVMQNPRHLVRRRGQEARLRCSPMKGHSHVYWYRQLPEEGLKFMVYLQKENIIDESGMPKERFSAEFPKEGPSILRIQQVVRGDSAAYFCASASGTGRGYTFGSGTRLTVV.

The chain combines TRBV2 with TRBJ2-5, with D possibly TRBD1 on 6 matching bases. The germline V and J ends were trimmed by 4 bases and 0 bases, with 9 bases remaining between them. Germline assignment: CDR1 SNHLY and CDR2 FYNNEI. The CDR3 has 14 amino acids. CDR3 in amino acids: CASSADRYQETQYF. CDR3 nucleotide sequence: TGTGCCAGCAGTGCTGACAGGTACCAAGAGACCCAGTACTTC.

CDR3 residues: CASRASPTRAFF. The CDR3, as DNA: TGTGCCAGCAGGGCCTCACCGACGCGGGCTTTCTTT. The V call is TRBV2, the J call TRBJ1-1; D remains unclear. Trimming removed 6 bases from V and 11 bases from J, with 16 bases in between. The CDR3 covers 12 residues. The V gene's germline CDR1 is SNHLY and CDR2 FYNNEI.

Of note for this clone: An end of the junction does not agree with germline; a read error may underlie this. The rearrangement joins TRBV7-9 to TRBJ2-7, with TRBD2 matching over 8 bases. Germline V CDR1 and CDR2: SEHNR, FQNEAQ (reference sequence). The CDR3 extends over 14 amino acids. CDR3 loop: CATSRAGVSYEQYF. As DNA, the CDR3 is TGTGCCACCAGCCGAGCGGGAGTCTCCTACGAGCAGTACTTC.

V gene TRBV30 combines with J gene TRBJ2-5, with 10 nucleotides matching TRBD1. CDR1 and CDR2 from the germline V gene are GTSNPN and SVGIG (reference sequence). Trimming cost V 1 base and J 3 bases; bases outside gene matches: 5. This CDR3 is built from 15 residues. CDR3 sequence reads: CAWSAPGTGEETQYF. The DNA of the CDR3 is TGTGCCTGGAGTGCCCCCGGGACAGGGGAAGAGACCCAGTACTTC.

The chain links TRBV25-1 to TRBJ2-2, with 15 positions matching TRBD2. CDR3 size: 17 residues. In germline, CDR1 is MGHDK, CDR2 SYGVNS. Losses at the gene ends were 3 bases for V and 3 bases for J; bases not matched to a gene: 2. This chain's CDR3 is CASSDGLAGGYTGELFF. The CDR3 DNA reads TGTGCCAGCAGTGACGGACTAGCGGGAGGGTACACCGGGGAGCTGTTTTTT.

The chain carries TRBV6-5 and TRBJ2-7, with D possibly TRBD2 on 6 matching bases. The germline V and J ends were trimmed by 7 bases and 2 bases, with 18 bases remaining between them. The CDR3 spans 15 residues. Germline lookup yields CDR1 MNHEY and CDR2 SVGAGI. CDR3: CASMTSMDYTYEQYF. In DNA form, the CDR3 reads TGTGCCAGCATGACATCGATGGACTATACCTACGAGCAGTACTTC.

J is TRBJ1-2 and V is TRBV6-1; D gene unclear. The CDR3 has 18 amino acids. CDR1 and CDR2 from the germline V gene are MNHNS and SASEGT. Trimming took 0 bases from V and 8 from J, leaving 25 bases between them. The CDR3 nucleotides are TGTGCCAGCAGTGAAGCAGCCTACCGTTGGACGGACTTTCGAGGCTACACCTTC. Its translation: CASSEAAYRWTDFRGYTF.

The V gene is TRBV29-1, the J gene TRBJ2-7, with TRBD2 identical over 7 bases. There are 18 residues in the CDR3. Germline V gene lookup returns CDR1 SQVTM and CDR2 ANQGSEA. V lost 1 base to trimming and J lost 0 bases; unmatched junction nucleotides: 15. The CDR3 loop is CSVEVLIETSPSSYEQYF. CDR3 DNA sequence: TGCAGCGTTGAAGTCTTGATAGAGACTAGCCCAAGCTCCTACGAGCAGTACTTC.

The gene calls are TRBV15 and TRBJ1-1, with unresolved D. The V gene lost 1 base and the J gene lost 4 bases, with 10 bases spanning the gap. Germline lookup yields CDR1 LNHNV and CDR2 YYDKDF (reference sequence). CDR3 length: 14 residues. This CDR3 is CATSRGGSPTEAFF. DNA of the CDR3: TGTGCCACCAGCAGAGGAGGGTCTCCCACTGAAGCTTTCTTT.

V usage is TRBV29-1 and J usage is TRBJ1-2; 8 bases align to TRBD1. This CDR3 has 13 amino acids. Germline values: CDR1 SQVTM, CDR2 ANQGSEA. V was pared by 3 bases and J by 5 bases, with 5 bases of the junction left unmatched. As DNA, the CDR3 is TGCAGCGTTGAGACAGGGGATGAGTATGGCTACACCTTC. Its translation: CSVETGDEYGYTF.

The chain carries TRBV18 and TRBJ2-5; 9 nucleotides match TRBD1. J gave up 4 bases and V 1 base, and 4 bases lay outside the gene matches. The germline gives CDR1 KGHSH, CDR2 LQKENI. The CDR3 has 15 amino acids. The CDR3 region is CASSPLGQGRETQYF. The CDR3 coding sequence is TGTGCCAGCTCACCACTGGGACAGGGTCGAGAGACCCAGTACTTC.

This clone has only one observation. The V gene is TRBV29-1, the J gene TRBJ1-2; D is undetermined. The CDR3 extends over 14 amino acids. The V end was cut by 0 bases, the J end by 5 bases, with 13 bases between. Germline assignment: CDR1 SQVTM and CDR2 ANQGSEA. The CDR3 region has the DNA TGCAGCGTTGAAGATCGAGTTGAGAGGTATGGCTACACCTTC. It specifies CSVEDRVERYGYTF.

The chain recombines TRBV6-1 with TRBJ1-1; TRBD1 agrees at 7 bases. Germline assignment: CDR1 MNHNS and CDR2 SASEGT. The V gene end was trimmed by 6 bases and the J gene end by 7 bases; junction bases not matched to a gene: 8. The length of the CDR3 is 13 residues. CDR3 in amino acids: CASSLNWDSEAFF. CDR3 coding DNA: TGTGCCAGCAGCCTAAATTGGGACAGTGAAGCTTTCTTT.

The rearrangement uses TRBV6-1 and TRBJ1-3, with D hard to call. V was shortened by 0 bases and J by 0 bases, with 6 bases between the two germline ends. There are 15 residues in the CDR3. Germline loops: CDR1 MNHNS, CDR2 SASEGT. The CDR3 DNA is TGTGCCAGCAGTGAAGCGCGAGCCTCTGGAAACACCATATATTTT. It is translated as CASSEARASGNTIYF.

The chain employs TRBV19 and TRBJ1-5, with 8 bases fitting TRBD1. The CDR3 runs 16 residues. From germline, CDR1 is LNHDA and CDR2 SQIVND (reference sequence). The trim removed 8 bases at V and 4 bases at J, leaving 13 bases unmatched. The CDR3 is CASQNSGGLGNQPQHF. In DNA form, the CDR3 reads TGTGCCAGTCAAAACTCAGGGGGCTTGGGTAATCAGCCCCAGCATTTT.

The table lists this clone with a count of one. It is unclear where the CDR3 begins or ends on the DNA, so no DNA is shown, and the CDR3 is as TCRdb lists it. This rearrangement joins TRBV12-5 to TRBJ1-2; the listed D gene, TRBD1, was not tested against the DNA. Looked up from germline, CDR1 is LGHNT and CDR2 is FRNRAP. The CDR3 length is 13 residues, termini included. CDR3: CASESEVGTGILF.

The V gene is TRBV4-2, the J gene TRBJ2-1; D perhaps matches TRBD2 (5 bases). Germline CDR1 LGHNA, CDR2 YNFKEQ. The CDR3 has 16 residues. Trimming took off 0 bases at V and 7 bases at J, with 16 bases between the two ends. CDR3 nucleotides: TGTGCCAGCAGCCAAGAATGGGTGGGAGCAGGTAATGAGCAGTTCTTC. This encodes CASSQEWVGAGNEQFF.

The CDR3: CASSENNYGYTF. Here the CDR3 DNA reads TGTGCCAGCTCCGAGAATAACTATGGCTACACCTTC. The chain couples TRBV6-6 to TRBJ1-2, with D uncertain. Germline V gene data show CDR1 as MNHNY and CDR2 as SVGAGI (reference sequence). Trimming removed 8 bases at V and 1 base at J, with 8 bases between. The CDR3 extends over 12 amino acids.

The chain recombines TRBV2 with TRBJ2-5, with 10 bases that match TRBD1. Germline CDR1 reads SNHLY; CDR2 reads FYNNEI. The CDR3 length is 13 residues. The V segment lost 6 bases and the J segment 4 bases; nucleotides outside the gene matches: 2. The CDR3 is CASSGTGVETQYF. For the CDR3, the DNA is TGTGCCAGCAGCGGGACAGGGGTAGAGACCCAGTACTTC.

The V gene is TRBV30, the J gene TRBJ1-2; D perhaps matches TRBD1 (5 bases). Germline V gene data show CDR1 as GTSNPN and CDR2 as SVGIG (reference sequence). The CDR3 has 13 residues. Trimming took 4 bases from V and 4 from J, leaving 13 bases between them. The DNA of the CDR3 is TGTGCCTGGAAGGGGTCTCCCTTCTATGGCTACACCTTC. Amino acid sequence: CAWKGSPFYGYTF.

This sequence joins TRBV30 and TRBJ2-5, with 7 bases identical to TRBD2. The CDR3 is 14 amino acids. Losses at the gene ends were 5 bases for V and 3 bases for J; bases not matched to a gene: 9. Germline V gene data show CDR1 as GTSNPN and CDR2 as SVGIG (reference sequence). The CDR3 region is CAWDAGGEKETQYF. In DNA form, the CDR3 reads TGTGCCTGGGATGCTGGGGGGGAAAAAGAGACCCAGTACTTC.

This clone has more than one count but fewer than ten. The chain couples TRBV7-2 to TRBJ2-1, with 8 nucleotides matching TRBD1. The CDR3 extends over 16 amino acids. Losses at the gene ends were 6 bases for V and 8 bases for J; bases not matched to a gene: 15. Looked up from germline, CDR1 is SGHTA and CDR2 is FQGNSA. The CDR3 DNA follows: TGTGCCAGCAGGGCCCAGGGGGCTTATATGGGGGATGAGCAGTTCTTC. The encoded protein is CASRAQGAYMGDEQFF. The complete variable domain, with remaining parts taken from reference TRBV7-2 and TRBJ2-1, reads GAGVSQSPSNKVTEKGKDVELRCDPISGHTALYWYRQSLGQGLEFLIYFQGNSAPDKSGLPSDRFSAERTGGSVSTLTIQRTQQEDSAVYLCASRAQGAYMGDEQFFGPGTRLTVL.